A single T cell receptor (beta chain) is shown here with its context. Its antigen remains unidentified. 5'RACE with constant-segment primers built TCRalpha and TCRbeta cDNA libraries with UMIs. One entry per CDR3 protein results from TCRdb running MiXCR on the 5' RACE reads. Among under 650,000 distinct CDR3 sequences listed, around 17% were seen once. This record comes from a study of T-cell memory formation after mild COVID-19. As for the study in general: Clusters of TCRs were largely donor specific.

Findings of the study overall: Contracting CD4+ clones sat mainly in CM and EM; CD8+ in EMRA. Some responding clones appeared in pre-infection memory, suggesting cross-reactive memory joined.

Sequences were obtained from PBMCs or a T cell subset sorted from them (not recorded which). This sequence was found in an adult woman who had mild COVID-19 (a few samples of this study predate the infection). Cell type and time point are not known.

The CDR3, as DNA: TGCAGCGTCTCGGTCTCGGACTCTGGGGCCAACGTCCTGACTTTC. It encodes CSVSVSDSGANVLTF. The chain joins TRBV29-1 to TRBJ2-6; no reliable D call. This CDR3 region has 15 residues. In germline, CDR1 is SQVTM, CDR2 ANQGSEA. V was shortened by 6 bases and J by 0 bases, with 12 bases between the two germline ends.